Listed below are T cell receptor beta chains from one sample, sequenced in a study of blood T cell repertoires in COVID-19. Libraries were prepared by immunoSEQ multiplex PCR; TCRdb keeps only in-frame clonotypes and omits some of them. The sample lists about 230,000 clones, roughly 85% seen once, with just over 2.5% in the top ten. Sequencing input: peripheral blood. The receptors come from a woman in her 70s with active or convalescent COVID-19. CDR3s include the opening cysteine and the closing phenylalanine or tryptophan. D genes are given only for firm matches. Not every row has a clone size; where given, it reads once, few, many or a size class.

clone size	D gene	V gene	J gene	CDR3 DNA	CDR3 protein
-	TRBD2	TRBV19	TRBJ2-5	TGTGCCAGTAGACAGCGGGGGGAAGAGACCCAGTACTTC	CASRQRGEETQYF
-	-	TRBV11-2	TRBJ1-6	TGTGCCAGCAGCCCCCAACAGGGTGGCGATTCACCCCTCCACTTT	CASSPQQGGDSPLHF
many	-	TRBV7-9	TRBJ1-4	TGTGCCAGCAGCCCCCTGGCAGGGGTAAATGAAAAACTGTTTTTT	CASSPLAGVNEKLFF
-	TRBD1	TRBV6-5	TRBJ1-1	TGTGCCAGCAGTTACCAGACAGGGGCGAACACTGAAGCTTTCTTT	CASSYQTGANTEAFF
-	TRBD1	TRBV6-5	TRBJ2-5	TGTGCCAGCACTTGGACAGGCCGAGAGACCCAGTACTTC	CASTWTGRETQYF
-	TRBD1	TRBV15	TRBJ1-2	TGTGCCACCAGCCCTGGACAGGGAATCCGAGTGGGAGGCTACACCTTC	CATSPGQGIRVGGYTF
-	-	TRBV9	TRBJ1-1	TGTGCCAGTCCGGCTGAAGGAGGGGAACCTGAAGCTTTCTTT	CASPAEGGEPEAFF
-	TRBD1	TRBV27	TRBJ2-2	TGTGCCAGCAGTTTCACAGGGGGTGGAACCGGGGAGCTGTTTTTT	CASSFTGGGTGELFF
-	TRBD2	TRBV7-7	TRBJ2-3	TGTGCCAGCAGCTTAGCTCGGGGGGGCCCGTCAGATACGCAGTATTTT	CASSLARGGPSDTQYF
-	-	TRBV5-4	TRBJ2-5	TGTGCCAGCAGCTTGAATAGCGGAGGGCGGGAGACCCAGTACTTC	CASSLNSGGRETQYF
-	-	TRBV7-9	TRBJ1-2	TGTGCCAGCAGCTTAGCGGAGGGATCGTTCTATGGCTACACCTTC	CASSLAEGSFYGYTF
-	TRBD2	TRBV5-1	TRBJ2-7	TGCGCCAGCAGCAAAATAGCGGGAGGCTACGAGCAGTACTTC	CASSKIAGGYEQYF
-	TRBD2	TRBV5-4	TRBJ2-1	TGTGCCAGCAGCTTGCAGGGGACTAGGGTGAATGAGCAGTTCTTC	CASSLQGTRVNEQFF
-	TRBD1	TRBV25-1	TRBJ2-1	TGTGCCAGCAGTGATCTAACAGGGGCCTACAATGAGCAGTTCTTC	CASSDLTGAYNEQFF
-	-	TRBV10-3	TRBJ1-1	TGTGCCATCAGGGGGGGGCCGACTGAAGCTTTCTTT	CAIRGGPTEAFF
-	-	TRBV11-1	TRBJ2-1	TGTGCCAGCAGCTTAGCAGGGGGAAATTTTAATGAGCAGTTCTTC	CASSLAGGNFNEQFF
once	TRBD2	TRBV6-5	TRBJ2-3	TGTGCCAGCACCAGGAAGGGAGGGTTGACAGATACGCAGTATTTT	CASTRKGGLTDTQYF
-	-	TRBV9	TRBJ2-3	TGTGCCAGCAGCGCCCGAGGGACTAGCACAGATACGCAGTATTTT	CASSARGTSTDTQYF
-	TRBD2	TRBV6-1	TRBJ2-3	TGTGCCAGCAGTGTTCTAGCGGGAGCGGGCTCGAATACGCAGTATTTT	CASSVLAGAGSNTQYF
-	TRBD1	TRBV6-1	TRBJ1-5	TGTGCCAGCAGTGAAGGCAAGGGGACAGAGAGTCAGCCCCAGCATTTT	CASSEGKGTESQPQHF
-	TRBD2	TRBV7-7	TRBJ2-2	TGTGCTAGCAGCTTAAGGGTAGCGGGAGAACCTGGCGGGGAGCTGTTTTTT	CASSLRVAGEPGGELFF
-	-	TRBV10-3	TRBJ1-5	TGTGCCATCAGGGCGGAGGGGTATCAGCCCCAGCATTTT	CAIRAEGYQPQHF
-	TRBD1	TRBV10-3	TRBJ2-3	TGTGCCGCCACACCGAACAGGGGGAGCACAGATACGCAGTATTTT	CAATPNRGSTDTQYF
-	-	TRBV27	TRBJ2-5	TGTGCCAGCAGTTTATTTTTCCGGGGTAGAGAGACCCAGTACTTC	CASSLFFRGRETQYF
-	TRBD1	TRBV5-4	TRBJ1-2	TGTGCCAGCAGCCAAAGAAGGACAGGGGGCTTTTCCACCTTC	CASSQRRTGGFSTF
-	-	TRBV7-2	TRBJ2-4	TGTGCCAGCAGTTCTAGACAGACCAAAAACATTCAGTACTTC	CASSSRQTKNIQYF
-	TRBD1	TRBV5-1	TRBJ2-5	TGCGCCAGCAGCTGGGGGACAGGGCAAGAGACCCAGTACTTC	CASSWGTGQETQYF
once	TRBD2	TRBV6-1	TRBJ2-1	TGTGCCAGCAGTGAAGCGGTAGCTAGCGGGGGAGATGAGCAGTTCTTC	CASSEAVASGGDEQFF
-	TRBD1	TRBV7-8	TRBJ2-7	TGTGCCAGCACCCGACAAGGGGACAGGGGTTACGAGCAGTACTTC	CASTRQGDRGYEQYF